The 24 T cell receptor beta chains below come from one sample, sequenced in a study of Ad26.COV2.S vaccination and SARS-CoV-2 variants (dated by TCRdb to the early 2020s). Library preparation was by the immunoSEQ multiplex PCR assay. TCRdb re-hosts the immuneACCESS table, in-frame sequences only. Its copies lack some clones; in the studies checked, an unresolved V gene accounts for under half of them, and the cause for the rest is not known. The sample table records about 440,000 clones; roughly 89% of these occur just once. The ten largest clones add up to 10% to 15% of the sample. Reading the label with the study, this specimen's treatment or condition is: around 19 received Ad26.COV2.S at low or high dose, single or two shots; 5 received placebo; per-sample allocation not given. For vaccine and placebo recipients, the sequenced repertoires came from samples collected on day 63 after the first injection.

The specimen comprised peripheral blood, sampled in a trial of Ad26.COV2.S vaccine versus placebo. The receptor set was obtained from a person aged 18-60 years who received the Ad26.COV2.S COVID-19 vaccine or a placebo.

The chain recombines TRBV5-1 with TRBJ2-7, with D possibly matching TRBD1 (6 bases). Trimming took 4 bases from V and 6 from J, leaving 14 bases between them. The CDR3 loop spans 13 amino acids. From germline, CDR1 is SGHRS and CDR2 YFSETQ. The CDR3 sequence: CASSILQGGEQYF. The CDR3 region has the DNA TGCGCCAGCAGCATCTTACAGGGCGGCGAGCAGTACTTC.

The CDR3 sequence is CASSLSPGGKQPQHF. CDR3 nucleotides: TGTGCCAGCAGCTTGTCCCCAGGGGGGAAACAGCCCCAGCATTTT. V gene TRBV5-5 combines with J gene TRBJ1-5; 7 nucleotides align to TRBD1. Germline values: CDR1 SGHKS, CDR2 YYEKEE (reference sequence). This CDR3 contains 15 residues. The J segment lost 7 bases and the V segment lost 1 base, leaving 8 bases of the junction unmatched.

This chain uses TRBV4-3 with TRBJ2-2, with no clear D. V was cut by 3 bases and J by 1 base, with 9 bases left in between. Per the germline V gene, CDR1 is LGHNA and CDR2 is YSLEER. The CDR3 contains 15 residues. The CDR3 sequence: CASSHQTLNTGELFF. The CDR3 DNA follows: TGCGCCAGCAGCCACCAGACTTTGAACACCGGGGAGCTGTTTTTT.

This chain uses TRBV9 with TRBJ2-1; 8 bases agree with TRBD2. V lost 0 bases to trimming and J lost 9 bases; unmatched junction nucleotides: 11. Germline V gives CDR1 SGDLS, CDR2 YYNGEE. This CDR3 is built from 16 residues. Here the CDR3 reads CASSVDKRETWGEQFF. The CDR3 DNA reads TGTGCCAGCAGCGTAGATAAGCGGGAGACATGGGGTGAGCAGTTCTTC.

The DNA for the CDR3 is TGTGCCAGCAGCCATCTCCGGGACACATATAATTCACCCCTCCACTTT. It codes for CASSHLRDTYNSPLHF. The chain links TRBV4-2 to TRBJ1-6, with a weak D call TRBD1 (6 bases). Trimming shortened V by 3 bases and J by 4 bases, and 13 bases separated the two germline ends. The CDR3 has 16 amino acids. Germline CDR1 LGHNA, CDR2 YNFKEQ.

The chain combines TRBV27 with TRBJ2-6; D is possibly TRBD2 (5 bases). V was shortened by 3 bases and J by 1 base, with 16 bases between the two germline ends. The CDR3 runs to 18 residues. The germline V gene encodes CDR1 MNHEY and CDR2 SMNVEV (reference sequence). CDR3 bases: TGTGCCAGCAGTTTGGAACTACGGCGAGGGTCTGGGGCCAACGTCCTGACTTTC. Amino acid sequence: CASSLELRRGSGANVLTF.

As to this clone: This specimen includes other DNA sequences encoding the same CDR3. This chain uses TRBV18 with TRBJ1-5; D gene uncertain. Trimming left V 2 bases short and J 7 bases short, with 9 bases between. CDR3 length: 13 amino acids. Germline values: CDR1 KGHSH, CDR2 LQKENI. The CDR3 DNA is TGTGCCAGCTCACCAGGGGTGGACCAGCCCCAGCATTTT. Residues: CASSPGVDQPQHF.

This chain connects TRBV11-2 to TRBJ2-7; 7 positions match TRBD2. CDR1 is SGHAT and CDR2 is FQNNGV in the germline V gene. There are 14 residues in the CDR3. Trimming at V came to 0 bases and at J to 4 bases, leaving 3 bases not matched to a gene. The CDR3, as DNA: TGTGCCAGCAGCTTAGAAGCGGGAAGATACGAGCAGTACTTC. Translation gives CASSLEAGRYEQYF.

The CDR3 DNA is TGTGCCAGCAGTGAACCAAGGGGGGGTGCCAATCAGCCCCAGCATTTT. This encodes CASSEPRGGANQPQHF. The chain employs TRBV2 and TRBJ1-5, with D tentatively TRBD1 (6 bases). Germline lookup yields CDR1 SNHLY and CDR2 FYNNEI. V lost 2 bases to trimming and J lost 3 bases, with 14 bases between them. This CDR3 has 16 residues.

The CDR3 DNA follows: TGTGCCAGCAGTTACGGCGGGAGTTCCGGGGAGCTGTTTTTT. Protein product: CASSYGGSSGELFF. The chain recombines TRBV6-5 with TRBJ2-2; 7 bases line up with TRBD2. The CDR3 loop spans 14 amino acids. V shed 2 bases, J shed 6 bases, and the junction held 3 bases outside the gene matches. Per germline, CDR1 MNHEY and CDR2 SVGAGI.

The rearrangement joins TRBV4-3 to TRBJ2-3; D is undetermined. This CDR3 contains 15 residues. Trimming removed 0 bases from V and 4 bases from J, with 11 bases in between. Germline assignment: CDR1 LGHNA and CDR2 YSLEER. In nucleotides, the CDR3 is TGCGCCAGCAGCCAAGATCTGCAGGTCTCAGATACGCAGTATTTT. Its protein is CASSQDLQVSDTQYF.

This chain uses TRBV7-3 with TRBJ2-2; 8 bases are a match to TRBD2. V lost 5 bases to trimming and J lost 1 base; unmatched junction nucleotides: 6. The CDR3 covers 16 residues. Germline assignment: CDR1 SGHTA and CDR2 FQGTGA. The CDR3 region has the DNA TGTGCCAGCAGCCCTGCCCGGGGGGGGAACACCGGGGAGCTGTTTTTT. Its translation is CASSPARGGNTGELFF. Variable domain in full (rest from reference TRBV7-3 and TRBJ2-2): GAGVSQTPSNKVTEKGKYVELRCDPISGHTALYWYRQSLGQGPEFLIYFQGTGAADDSGLPNDRFFAVRPEGSVSTLKIQRTERGDSAVYLCASSPARGGNTGELFFGEGSRLTVL.

CDR3 sequence (DNA): TGCGCCAGCAGGCAAATCGGGACAGTCCAAGAGACCCAGTACTTC. It yields the protein CASRQIGTVQETQYF. The V call is TRBV5-1, the J call TRBJ2-5; TRBD1 matches 7 bases. Per germline, CDR1 SGHRS and CDR2 YFSETQ. Trimming cost V 5 bases and J 1 base; bases outside gene matches: 8. This CDR3 is 15 amino acids long.

CDR3 protein: CAWSLLHPGTDTQYF. Here the CDR3 DNA reads TGTGCCTGGAGTCTCCTGCACCCCGGCACAGATACGCAGTATTTT. V and J are TRBV30 and TRBJ2-3; no clear D gene. The germline V gene has CDR1 GTSNPN and CDR2 SVGIG (reference sequence). V gave up 2 bases and J gave up 1 base, with 13 bases separating them. The CDR3 sequence is 15 residues long.

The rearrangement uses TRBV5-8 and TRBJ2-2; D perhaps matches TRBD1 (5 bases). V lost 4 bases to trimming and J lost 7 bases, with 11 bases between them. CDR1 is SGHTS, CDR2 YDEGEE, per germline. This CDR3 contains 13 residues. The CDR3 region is CASSLATGGELFF. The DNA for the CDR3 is TGTGCCAGCAGCCTGGCTACAGGCGGGGAGCTGTTTTTT.

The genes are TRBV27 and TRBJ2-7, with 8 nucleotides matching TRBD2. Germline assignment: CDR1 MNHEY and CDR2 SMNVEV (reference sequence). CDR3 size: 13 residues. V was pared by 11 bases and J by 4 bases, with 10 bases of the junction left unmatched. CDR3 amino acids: CASGGLAGYEQYF. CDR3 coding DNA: TGTGCCTCCGGAGGATTAGCGGGGTACGAGCAGTACTTC.

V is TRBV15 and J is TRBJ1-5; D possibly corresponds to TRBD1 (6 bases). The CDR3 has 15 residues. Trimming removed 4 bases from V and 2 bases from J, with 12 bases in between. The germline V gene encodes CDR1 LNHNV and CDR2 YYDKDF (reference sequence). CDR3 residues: CATSKEQGGNQPQHF. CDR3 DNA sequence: TGTGCCACCAGCAAGGAACAGGGAGGCAATCAGCCCCAGCATTTT.

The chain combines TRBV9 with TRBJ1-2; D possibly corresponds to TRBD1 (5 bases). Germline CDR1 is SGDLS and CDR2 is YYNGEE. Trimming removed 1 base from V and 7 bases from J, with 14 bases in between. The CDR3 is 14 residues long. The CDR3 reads CASSVYGGLSGYTF. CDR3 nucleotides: TGTGCCAGCAGCGTATATGGGGGTTTAAGTGGCTACACCTTC.

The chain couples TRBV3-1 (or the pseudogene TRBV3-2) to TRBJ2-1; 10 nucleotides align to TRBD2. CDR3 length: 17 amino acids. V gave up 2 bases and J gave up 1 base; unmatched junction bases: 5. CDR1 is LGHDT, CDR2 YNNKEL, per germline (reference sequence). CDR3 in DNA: TGTGCCAGCAGCCAACCGGGACTAGCGACGTCCTACAATGAGCAGTTCTTC. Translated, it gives CASSQPGLATSYNEQFF.

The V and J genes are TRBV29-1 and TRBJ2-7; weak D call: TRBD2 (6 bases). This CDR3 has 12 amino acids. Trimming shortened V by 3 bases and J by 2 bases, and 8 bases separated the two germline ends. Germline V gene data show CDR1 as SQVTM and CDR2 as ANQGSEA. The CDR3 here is CSVDSGTYEQYF. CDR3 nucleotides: TGCAGCGTTGATAGCGGAACCTACGAGCAGTACTTC.

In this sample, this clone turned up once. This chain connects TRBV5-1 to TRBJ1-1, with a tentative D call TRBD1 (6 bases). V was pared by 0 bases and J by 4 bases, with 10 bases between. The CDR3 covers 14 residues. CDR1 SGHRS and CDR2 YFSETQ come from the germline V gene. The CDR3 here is CASSLVPGVTEAFF. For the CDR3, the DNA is TGCGCCAGCAGCTTGGTTCCAGGGGTCACTGAAGCTTTCTTT.

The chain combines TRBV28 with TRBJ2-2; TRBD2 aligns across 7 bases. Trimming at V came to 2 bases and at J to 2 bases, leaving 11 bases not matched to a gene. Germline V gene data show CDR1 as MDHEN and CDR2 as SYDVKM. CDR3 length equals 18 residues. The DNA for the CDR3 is TGTGCCAGCAGTTTACAACTTCCCGGACTAGGAAACACCGGGGAGCTGTTTTTT. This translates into CASSLQLPGLGNTGELFF.

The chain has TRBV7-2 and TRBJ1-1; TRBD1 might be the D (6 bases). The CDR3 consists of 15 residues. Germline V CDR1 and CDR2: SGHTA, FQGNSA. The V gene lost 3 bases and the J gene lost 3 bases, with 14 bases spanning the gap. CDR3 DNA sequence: TGTGCCAGCAGCTTTGGTCCAGGGGTACACACTGAAGCTTTCTTT. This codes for CASSFGPGVHTEAFF.

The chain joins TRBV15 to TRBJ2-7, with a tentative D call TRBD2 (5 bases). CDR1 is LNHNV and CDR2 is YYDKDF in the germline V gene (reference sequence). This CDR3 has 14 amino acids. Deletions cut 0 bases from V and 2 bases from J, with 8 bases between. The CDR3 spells CATSRDPGTYEQYF. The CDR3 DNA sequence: TGTGCCACCAGCAGAGATCCGGGGACCTACGAGCAGTACTTC.